These 14 T cell receptor beta chains share one sample of origin, sequenced in a study of blood T cell repertoires in COVID-19. Libraries were prepared by immunoSEQ multiplex PCR; TCRdb keeps only in-frame clonotypes and omits some of them. This table holds about 63,000 clones, around 83% found once. Sequenced material: peripheral blood. The receptor source for this set is a human donor in a cohort sampled during active COVID-19.

There are a few counts of this clone. The rearrangement joins TRBV6-5 to TRBJ1-3; D may be TRBD1 (5 bases). This CDR3 has 14 amino acids. The germline gives CDR1 MNHEY, CDR2 SVGAGI. V was trimmed by 5 bases and J by 1 base, leaving 9 bases between them. The CDR3 coding sequence is TGTGCCAGCAGTCCCGGGGGGTCTGGAAACACCATATATTTT. Its translation: CASSPGGSGNTIYF.

V usage is TRBV6-2 or TRBV6-3 and J usage is TRBJ2-6; D perhaps matches TRBD2 (6 bases). The V gene's germline CDR1 is MNHEY and CDR2 SVGEGT. Trimming cost V 4 bases and J 3 bases, with 10 bases left between them. The CDR3 length is 15 residues. The CDR3 loop reads CASSSRGLGANVLTF. CDR3 nucleotide sequence: TGTGCCAGCAGTTCAAGGGGACTTGGGGCCAACGTCCTGACTTTC.

The chain is built from TRBV7-9 and TRBJ2-1; 10 bases line up with TRBD2. Germline V CDR1 and CDR2: SEHNR, FQNEAQ (reference sequence). The trim removed 1 base at V and 1 base at J, leaving 1 base unmatched. The CDR3 extends over 16 amino acids. CDR3 amino acids: CASSLETSGSYNEQFF. The CDR3 DNA reads TGTGCCAGCAGCTTAGAGACTAGCGGGTCCTACAATGAGCAGTTCTTC.

The CDR3 protein is CASSFRGRETQYF. The DNA for the CDR3 is TGTGCCAGCAGCTTCAGGGGGCGAGAGACCCAGTACTTC. V is TRBV5-6 and J is TRBJ2-5; 8 bases align to TRBD1. The germline V gene encodes CDR1 SGHDT and CDR2 YYEEEE. The V segment lost 2 bases and the J segment 4 bases; nucleotides outside the gene matches: 1. The CDR3 has 13 amino acids.

This chain joins TRBV5-5 and TRBJ1-2; no definite D call. CDR3 length: 13 residues. Trimming stripped 7 bases from V and 3 bases from J, with 13 bases between. Germline CDR1 SGHKS, CDR2 YYEKEE (reference sequence). The CDR3 DNA reads TGTGCCAGCTCCTCCTGGGGAGACTATGGCTACACCTTC. This codes for CASSSWGDYGYTF. The entire variable domain, with the rest obtained from reference TRBV5-5 and TRBJ1-2, is as follows: DAGVTQSPTHLIKTRGQQVTLRCSPISGHKSVSWYQQVLGQGPQFIFQYYEKEERGRGNFPDRFSARQFPNYSSELNVNALLLGDSALYLCASSSWGDYGYTFGSGTRLTVV.

The rearrangement joins TRBV9 to TRBJ2-5, with D possibly TRBD2 on 7 matching bases. Germline lookup yields CDR1 SGDLS and CDR2 YYNGEE. CDR3 size: 14 residues. V shed 4 bases and J shed 4 bases, with 14 bases lying between them. CDR3 DNA sequence: TGTGCCAGCAGCCCCCCGGGGGGCCCAGAGACCCAGTACTTC. Its protein product is CASSPPGGPETQYF.

The chain employs TRBV5-1 and TRBJ1-4; D ambiguous. This CDR3 comprises 16 residues. Trimming removed 0 bases at V and 6 bases at J, with 15 bases between. Germline CDR1 and CDR2: SGHRS and YFSETQ. CDR3 bases: TGCGCCAGCAGCTTGGGGGCAGGAACAAACCATGAAAAACTGTTTTTT. This translates into CASSLGAGTNHEKLFF.

The rearrangement uses TRBV30 and TRBJ2-3; 7 nucleotides agree with TRBD2. This CDR3 spans 13 amino acids. Germline V gene lookup returns CDR1 GTSNPN and CDR2 SVGIG (reference sequence). V was clipped by 8 bases and J by 3 bases; unmatched bases: 8. The chain's CDR3 is CAGGEGVTDTQYF. The DNA for the CDR3 is TGTGCCGGAGGGGAGGGAGTAACAGATACGCAGTATTTT.

The V call is TRBV7-9, the J call TRBJ2-5, with TRBD2 matching 8 bases. The trim removed 5 bases at V and 5 bases at J, leaving 7 bases unmatched. This CDR3 is 14 amino acids long. Germline-derived CDR1 and CDR2 are SEHNR and FQNEAQ (reference sequence). The CDR3 DNA reads TGTGCCAGCAGCCCGAGGACTAGCAAGGAGACCCAGTACTTC. This codes for CASSPRTSKETQYF.

V usage is TRBV7-9 and J usage is TRBJ2-5; tentatively, D is TRBD2 (5 bases). The CDR3 extends over 11 amino acids. V was trimmed by 3 bases and J by 6 bases, leaving 5 bases between them. Germline values: CDR1 SEHNR, CDR2 FQNEAQ (reference sequence). The CDR3 DNA sequence: TGTGCCAGCAGCTTCGGGAAGACCCAGTACTTC. As protein: CASSFGKTQYF.

The V gene is TRBV27, the J gene TRBJ2-7, with 8 bases identical to TRBD2. The germline CDR1 and CDR2 sequences are MNHEY and SMNVEV (reference sequence). The J segment lost 2 bases and the V segment lost 3 bases, leaving 6 bases of the junction unmatched. This CDR3 has 15 residues. CDR3 DNA sequence: TGTGCCAGCAGTTTGGCAGCGGGGGCCACCTACGAGCAGTACTTC. This translates into CASSLAAGATYEQYF.

The rearrangement links TRBV9 to TRBJ2-2; 14 bases map to TRBD2. This CDR3 comprises 19 residues. V was clipped by 0 bases and J by 4 bases; unmatched bases: 8. CDR1 and CDR2 from the germline V gene are SGDLS and YYNGEE. CDR3: CASSVGGLAGVMGTGELFF. CDR3 coding DNA: TGTGCCAGCAGCGTAGGGGGACTAGCGGGAGTAATGGGCACCGGGGAGCTGTTTTTT.

The V and J genes are TRBV4-1 and TRBJ2-5, with D possibly matching TRBD1 (6 bases). The CDR3 spans 15 residues. Per germline, CDR1 MGHRA and CDR2 YSYEKL. V was shortened by 0 bases and J by 1 base, with 9 bases between the two germline ends. In nucleotides, the CDR3 is TGCGCCAGCAGCCAAGAAGGGACATCCCAAGAGACCCAGTACTTC. As protein: CASSQEGTSQETQYF.

The chain uses TRBV7-2 and TRBJ1-2; 9 bases are a match to TRBD1. V dropped 5 bases and J dropped 6; count of bases not matched to a gene: 4. Germline CDR1 SGHTA, CDR2 FQGNSA. The CDR3 extends over 13 amino acids. In DNA, the CDR3 is TGTGCCAGCAGCGATGGGACAGGGAATGGCTACACCTTC. Translated, it gives CASSDGTGNGYTF.